The 30 T cell receptor beta chains reported below all come from one sample, sequenced in a study of shared clonotypes between healthy human individuals. It was CD45RO-negative cells, positively selected for CCR7, that made up naive CD8 cells, with terminally differentiated effector memory CD45RA+ cells excluded. Produced via immunoSEQ multiplex PCR; TCRdb's table is partial and in-frame only. This table has some 2,000,000 clones, approximately 94% appearing once. Sequencing was carried out using naive CD8+ T cells sorted from blood. Receptor source: a man younger than 35 in good health.

This clone was observed a single time. The rearrangement joins TRBV5-6 to TRBJ2-1, with unresolved D. V dropped 0 bases and J dropped 9 bases, with 16 bases sitting between them. The CDR3 has 15 amino acids. Germline V gives CDR1 SGHDT, CDR2 YYEEEE. For the CDR3, the DNA is TGTGCCAGCAGCTTGGACGGGTCGCCCTGGGGTGAGCAGTTCTTC. It translates to CASSLDGSPWGEQFF.

The CDR3 sequence is CSVTSGYAYEQYF. In DNA, the CDR3 is TGCAGCGTGACTAGCGGGTACGCCTACGAGCAGTACTTC. The chain is built from TRBV29-1 and TRBJ2-7, with 10 positions matching TRBD2. CDR1 is SQVTM and CDR2 is ANQGSEA in the germline V gene. The length of the CDR3 is 13 residues. Trimming removed 6 bases from V and 2 bases from J; junction bases left unmatched: 4.

This clone has only one observation. The V gene is TRBV6-1, the J gene TRBJ2-7; D ambiguous. The CDR3 runs to 15 residues. V lost 6 bases, J lost 0 bases, and 15 bases lay in between. CDR1 is MNHNS, CDR2 SASEGT, per germline. Written as DNA, the CDR3 is TGTGCCAGCAGAGGTCTTGGCAGTAGCTCCTACGAGCAGTACTTC. This codes for CASRGLGSSSYEQYF.

The V gene is TRBV7-2, the J gene TRBJ2-7; the D gene could be TRBD1 or TRBD2 (6 bases each). Germline loops: CDR1 SGHTA, CDR2 FQGNSA. Deletions cut 5 bases from V and 2 bases from J, with 16 bases between. CDR3 size: 15 residues. CDR3 loop: CASSPLRGRPYEQYF. The CDR3 region has the DNA TGTGCCAGCAGCCCCCTCCGGGGGCGTCCCTACGAGCAGTACTTC.

CDR3 amino acids: CSVESSGIYNEQFF. The CDR3 region has the DNA TGCAGCGTTGAATCTAGCGGGATATACAATGAGCAGTTCTTC. This chain uses TRBV29-1 with TRBJ2-1; 9 nucleotides match TRBD2. CDR3 length equals 14 residues. Germline-derived CDR1 and CDR2 are SQVTM and ANQGSEA. With 2 bases clipped from V and 4 bases from J, the junction kept 3 bases outside the gene matches.

This chain connects TRBV19 to TRBJ2-1, with TRBD2 matching 7 bases. The V segment lost 0 bases and the J segment 9 bases; nucleotides outside the gene matches: 11. The germline V gene encodes CDR1 LNHDA and CDR2 SQIVND (reference sequence). This CDR3 region has 16 residues. CDR3 coding DNA: TGTGCCAGTAGTATAGACGGGGAGGGGTCGTTAAGTGAGCAGTTCTTC. It codes for CASSIDGEGSLSEQFF.

For the CDR3, the DNA is TGTGCCAGCAGCAAAGTAGTCAGGTTGGCGAACACCGGGGAGCTGTTTTTT. Translated: CASSKVVRLANTGELFF. J is TRBJ2-2 and V is TRBV21-1; the table gives TRBD1 as D, unverified against the DNA. TRBV21-1 is recorded as a pseudogene. The CDR3 covers 17 residues.

This clone was picked up a small number of times. The V gene is TRBV5-4, the J gene TRBJ2-7; D is possibly TRBD2 (7 bases). Germline V gene data show CDR1 as SGHNT and CDR2 as YYREEE (reference sequence). Deletions cut 1 base from V and 0 bases from J, with 11 bases between. The CDR3 length is 15 residues. DNA for the CDR3: TGTGCCAGCAGCTTGCCGGGGGGCGCCTCCTACGAGCAGTACTTC. The encoded protein is CASSLPGGASYEQYF.

This clone was seen once. V usage is TRBV5-5 and J usage is TRBJ2-7; possibly TRBD2 for D (5 bases). V lost 6 bases and J 2 bases, leaving 12 bases between the germline ends. The germline gives CDR1 SGHKS, CDR2 YYEKEE (reference sequence). The CDR3 sequence is 13 residues long. CDR3 sequence: CASTEAGAYEQYF. In nucleotides, the CDR3 is TGTGCCAGCACCGAGGCCGGGGCCTACGAGCAGTACTTC. Supplemented by reference TRBV5-5 and TRBJ2-7, the full variable domain reads DAGVTQSPTHLIKTRGQQVTLRCSPISGHKSVSWYQQVLGQGPQFIFQYYEKEERGRGNFPDRFSARQFPNYSSELNVNALLLGDSALYLCASTEAGAYEQYFGPGTRLTVT.

The CDR3 bases are TGTGCCAGCAGCTTGGCCTGGGGACAGGGGGCTGCTGAAGCTTTCTTT. Its protein product is CASSLAWGQGAAEAFF. The chain couples TRBV5-4 to TRBJ1-1, with TRBD1 matching over 12 bases. Germline values: CDR1 SGHNT, CDR2 YYREEE (reference sequence). The length of the CDR3 is 16 residues. V shed 0 bases, J shed 6 bases, and the junction held 6 bases outside the gene matches.

The chain is built from TRBV15 and TRBJ2-7; possibly TRBD2 for D (7 bases). The V gene lost 0 bases and the J gene lost 0 bases, with 18 bases spanning the gap. Germline loops: CDR1 LNHNV, CDR2 YYDKDF (reference sequence). The length of the CDR3 is 18 residues. CDR3 sequence reads: CATSREGGQAGSSYEQYF. The CDR3, as DNA: TGTGCCACCAGCAGAGAGGGGGGACAAGCGGGGAGCTCCTACGAGCAGTACTTC.

This chain joins TRBV5-4 and TRBJ2-3; TRBD2 matches 7 bases. The germline CDR1 and CDR2 sequences are SGHNT and YYREEE (reference sequence). This CDR3 comprises 14 residues. Losses at the gene ends were 4 bases for V and 4 bases for J; bases not matched to a gene: 6. The CDR3 protein is CASSAGTTADTQYF. CDR3 nucleotide sequence: TGTGCCAGCAGCGCCGGGACTACCGCAGATACGCAGTATTTT.

The V gene is TRBV10-3, the J gene TRBJ2-7; D possibly matches TRBD1 or TRBD2 (5 bases each). The germline V gene encodes CDR1 ENHRY and CDR2 SYGVKD. The V and J ends lost 6 bases and 2 bases respectively, with 14 bases between them. The CDR3 has 14 residues. Here the CDR3 reads CAIRGTAAPYEQYF. CDR3 nucleotide sequence: TGTGCCATCAGGGGGACGGCCGCTCCCTACGAGCAGTACTTC.

Only a few counts were recorded for this clone. The chain carries TRBV2 and TRBJ1-5; TRBD1 is a possible D gene (5 bases). Germline assignment: CDR1 SNHLY and CDR2 FYNNEI. The CDR3 covers 14 residues. Trimming removed 6 bases at V and 7 bases at J, with 16 bases between. The CDR3 coding sequence is TGTGCCAGCAGCCACGGACGGGGGGACCAGCCCCAGCATTTT. It translates to CASSHGRGDQPQHF.

This sequence joins TRBV5-8 and TRBJ1-6; D gene uncertain. Trimming stripped 2 bases from V and 0 bases from J, with 6 bases between. Germline V gene sequence: CDR1 SGHTS, CDR2 YDEGEE. This CDR3 comprises 15 residues. CDR3 DNA: TGTGCCAGCAGCTTAGGGAACTCCTATAATTCACCCCTCCACTTT. This gives the protein CASSLGNSYNSPLHF.

The chain uses TRBV6-1 and TRBJ2-1, with 7 bases that match TRBD1. Per the germline V gene, CDR1 is MNHNS and CDR2 is SASEGT. The J segment lost 2 bases and the V segment lost 3 bases, leaving 4 bases of the junction unmatched. The CDR3 length is 15 residues. CDR3 sequence: CASSDPQGAYNEQFF. The CDR3 DNA reads TGTGCCAGCAGTGACCCGCAGGGGGCCTACAATGAGCAGTTCTTC.

This clone was detected once. The CDR3 protein is CASSLAVSNEQFF. The CDR3 DNA reads TGTGCCAGCAGTTTAGCCGTTAGCAATGAGCAGTTCTTC. This chain joins TRBV27 and TRBJ2-1; no firm D call. V lost 2 bases and J 6 bases, leaving 8 bases between the germline ends. Germline CDR1 MNHEY, CDR2 SMNVEV (reference sequence). There are 13 residues in the CDR3.

This chain links TRBV4-3 with TRBJ2-1, with 10 bases matching TRBD2. This CDR3 comprises 17 residues. V shed 0 bases and J 5 bases; nucleotides not matched to a gene: 7. Germline V gives CDR1 LGHNA, CDR2 YSLEER. The CDR3 DNA reads TGCGCCAGCAGCCAAGATCCCCTAGCGGGAGAGCACAATGAGCAGTTCTTC. It codes for CASSQDPLAGEHNEQFF.

The CDR3 loop reads CASSPLPGTGELFF. The CDR3 DNA is TGTGCCAGCAGCCCGTTGCCGGGCACCGGGGAGCTGTTTTTT. The chain couples TRBV7-6 to TRBJ2-2, with D unresolved. V was shortened by 5 bases and J by 4 bases, with 11 bases between the two germline ends. This CDR3 region has 14 residues. Germline CDR1 and CDR2: SGHVS and FNYEAQ.

The chain uses TRBV19 and TRBJ1-5, with D hard to call. In germline, CDR1 is LNHDA, CDR2 SQIVND (reference sequence). Trimming pared 1 base from V and 2 bases from J, leaving 9 bases between. The CDR3 is 15 residues long. Here the CDR3 DNA reads TGTGCCAGTAGTATAGGAAGGGCGGGCAATCAGCCCCAGCATTTT. Its translation is CASSIGRAGNQPQHF.

V usage is TRBV13 and J usage is TRBJ1-1; D might be TRBD1 (6 bases). There are 14 residues in the CDR3. V lost 5 bases, J lost 2 bases, and 12 bases lay in between. The V gene's germline CDR1 is PRHDT and CDR2 FYEKMQ (reference sequence). CDR3 loop: CASSPRGHNTEAFF. CDR3 coding DNA: TGTGCCAGCAGCCCCCGGGGACACAACACTGAAGCTTTCTTT.

Worth noting for this clone: Other nucleotide sequences from this sample produce the same CDR3. The J gene is TRBJ1-1, the V gene TRBV5-4; D possibly corresponds to TRBD1 (5 bases). V was clipped by 2 bases and J by 3 bases, with 11 bases between them. This CDR3 is built from 14 residues. Germline-derived CDR1 and CDR2 are SGHNT and YYREEE (reference sequence). The DNA of the CDR3 is TGTGCCAGCAGCTTCCAGGGTGGTGACACTGAAGCTTTCTTT. Protein: CASSFQGGDTEAFF. Variable domain in full (rest from reference TRBV5-4 and TRBJ1-1): ETGVTQSPTHLIKTRGQQVTLRCSSQSGHNTVSWYQQALGQGPQFIFQYYREEENGRGNFPPRFSGLQFPNYSSELNVNALELDDSALYLCASSFQGGDTEAFFGQGTRLTVV.

The chain uses TRBV28 and TRBJ2-7; D not certain. Germline loops: CDR1 MDHEN, CDR2 SYDVKM. V was pared by 3 bases and J by 5 bases, with 5 bases between. The length of the CDR3 is 11 residues. CDR3: CASSLIHEQYF. In DNA form, the CDR3 reads TGTGCCAGCAGTTTGATCCACGAGCAGTACTTC. Using reference TRBV28 and TRBJ2-7 for the parts outside the CDR3, the full variable domain is DVKVTQSSRYLVKRTGEKVFLECVQDMDHENMFWYRQDPGLGLRLIYFSYDVKMKEKGDIPEGYSVSREKKERFSLILESASTNQTSMYLCASSLIHEQYFGPGTRLTVT.

The gene calls are TRBV7-6 and TRBJ2-7; no firm D call. The CDR3 has 13 amino acids. V was pared by 1 base and J by 6 bases, with 10 bases between. Per germline, CDR1 SGHVS and CDR2 FNYEAQ. CDR3 region: CASSLGGDGEQYF. The CDR3 coding sequence is TGTGCCAGCAGCTTAGGTGGGGATGGCGAGCAGTACTTC.

V and J are TRBV5-4 and TRBJ2-3; 8 bases map to TRBD2. The germline gives CDR1 SGHNT, CDR2 YYREEE (reference sequence). The CDR3 is 17 residues long. V dropped 0 bases and J dropped 4; count of bases not matched to a gene: 10. The CDR3: CASSLDNSGGLPDTQYF. For the CDR3, the DNA is TGTGCCAGCAGCTTGGATAACAGCGGGGGTTTGCCAGATACGCAGTATTTT.

This chain links TRBV19 with TRBJ1-1; D possibly corresponds to TRBD1 (5 bases). Germline V gene data show CDR1 as LNHDA and CDR2 as SQIVND (reference sequence). V gave up 8 bases and J gave up 1 base, with 14 bases separating them. The CDR3 spans 14 residues. The CDR3 spells CASAALGPNTEAFF. The CDR3 region has the DNA TGTGCCAGTGCCGCCCTGGGACCGAACACTGAAGCTTTCTTT.

The chain has TRBV5-4 and TRBJ2-3; the D gene is possibly TRBD2 (8 bases). Germline lookup yields CDR1 SGHNT and CDR2 YYREEE (reference sequence). The CDR3 contains 20 residues. Trimming took off 0 bases at V and 3 bases at J, with 26 bases between the two ends. The CDR3: CASSLAIGSGVEQGTDTQYF. DNA for the CDR3: TGTGCCAGCAGCTTGGCCATAGGTAGCGGGGTGGAACAGGGGACAGATACGCAGTATTTT.

This chain uses TRBV2 with TRBJ2-1, with 8 bases fitting TRBD2. The CDR3 has 13 amino acids. Germline V gives CDR1 SNHLY, CDR2 FYNNEI. With 6 bases clipped from V and 8 bases from J, the junction kept 6 bases outside the gene matches. CDR3 amino acids: CASRGLVSYEQFF. The CDR3 DNA sequence: TGTGCCAGCAGGGGACTAGTAAGTTATGAGCAGTTCTTC.

The chain uses TRBV4-1 and TRBJ2-7; possibly TRBD2 for D (5 bases). V was clipped by 3 bases and J by 5 bases, with 14 bases between them. Germline V gives CDR1 MGHRA, CDR2 YSYEKL. The length of the CDR3 is 14 residues. CDR3 DNA sequence: TGCGCCAGCAGCCAGGTCGAGGGAGCTCACGAGCAGTACTTC. Its translation: CASSQVEGAHEQYF.

This clone was detected a few times. The chain employs TRBV27 and TRBJ1-5; D possibly corresponds to TRBD1 (5 bases). V lost 6 bases and J 9 bases, leaving 18 bases between the germline ends. The length of the CDR3 is 14 residues. CDR1 and CDR2 from the germline V gene are MNHEY and SMNVEV (reference sequence). CDR3 in DNA: TGTGCCAGCAGCGCTGGGACGGCCATTGGGCCCCAGCATTTT. Translated, it gives CASSAGTAIGPQHF.